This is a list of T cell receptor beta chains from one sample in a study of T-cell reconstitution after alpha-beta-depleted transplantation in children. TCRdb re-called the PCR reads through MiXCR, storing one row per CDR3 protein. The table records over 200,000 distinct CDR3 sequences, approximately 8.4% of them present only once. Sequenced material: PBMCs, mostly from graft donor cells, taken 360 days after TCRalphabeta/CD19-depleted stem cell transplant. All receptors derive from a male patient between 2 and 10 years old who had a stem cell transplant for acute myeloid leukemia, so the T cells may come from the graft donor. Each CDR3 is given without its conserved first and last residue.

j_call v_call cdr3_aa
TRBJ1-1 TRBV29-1 SVDDIGYQGEAF
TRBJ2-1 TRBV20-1 SAADRAFNEQF
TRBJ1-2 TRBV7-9 ASSLETGGGYT
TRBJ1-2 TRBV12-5 ASGPRDSRYGYT
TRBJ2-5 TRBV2 AIWTSTKETQY
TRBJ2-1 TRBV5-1 ASSLEKHNDNEQF
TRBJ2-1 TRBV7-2 ASSLDFSYYNEQF
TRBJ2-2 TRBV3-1 ASSQGLAATGELF
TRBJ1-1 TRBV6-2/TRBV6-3 ASSYSPRTAVRNTEAF
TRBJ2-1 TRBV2 AFCPHSTGGHYNEQF
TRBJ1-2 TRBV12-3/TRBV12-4 ASSQTGVRGYT
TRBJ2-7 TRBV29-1 SVEKPDRGSREQY
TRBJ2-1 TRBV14 ASSSLSVGTDSYNEQF
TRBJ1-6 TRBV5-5 ASSPDATPLH
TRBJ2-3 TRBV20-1 SAIAGADTQY
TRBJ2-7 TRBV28 ASSSQPVYEQY
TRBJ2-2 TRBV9 ASSPQPHRGDTGELF
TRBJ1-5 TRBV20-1 SARYYRTSNQPQH
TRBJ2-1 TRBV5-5 ASSLDRGSTNEQF
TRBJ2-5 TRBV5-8 ASSLTGPQETQY
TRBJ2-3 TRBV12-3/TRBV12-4 ASSMGHRITDTQY
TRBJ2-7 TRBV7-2 ASRYSGEQY
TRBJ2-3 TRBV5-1 ASSFSSTDTQY
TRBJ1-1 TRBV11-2 ASRRDNLNTEAF
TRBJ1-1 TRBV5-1 ASSLRGHDTEAF